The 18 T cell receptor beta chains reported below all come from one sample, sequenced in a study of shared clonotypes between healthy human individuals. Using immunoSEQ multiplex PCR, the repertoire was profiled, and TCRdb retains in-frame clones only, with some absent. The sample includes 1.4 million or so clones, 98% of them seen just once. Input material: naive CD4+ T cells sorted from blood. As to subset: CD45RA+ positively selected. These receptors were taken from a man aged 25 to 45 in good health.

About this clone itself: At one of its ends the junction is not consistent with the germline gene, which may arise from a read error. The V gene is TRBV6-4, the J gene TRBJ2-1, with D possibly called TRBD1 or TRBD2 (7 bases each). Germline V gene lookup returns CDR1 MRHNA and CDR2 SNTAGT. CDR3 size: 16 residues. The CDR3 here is CASSDAYRGGKNEQFF. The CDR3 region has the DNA TGTGCCAGCAGTGACGCCTACAGGGGAGGGAAGAATGAGCAATTCTTC.

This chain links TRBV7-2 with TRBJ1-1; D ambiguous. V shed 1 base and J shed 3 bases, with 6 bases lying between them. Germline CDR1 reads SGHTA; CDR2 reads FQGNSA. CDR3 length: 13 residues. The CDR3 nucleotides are TGTGCCAGCAGCTTAGAGAAGTACACTGAAGCTTTCTTT. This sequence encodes CASSLEKYTEAFF.

This chain's CDR3 is CASSPERKAEQYF. The CDR3 DNA reads TGTGCCAGCTCACCAGAGCGGAAGGCCGAGCAGTACTTC. V is TRBV18 and J is TRBJ2-7; D may be TRBD2 (5 bases). The ends were cut back, 2 bases at V and 6 bases at J, with 11 bases in the middle. This CDR3 spans 13 amino acids. CDR1 is KGHSH, CDR2 LQKENI, per germline.

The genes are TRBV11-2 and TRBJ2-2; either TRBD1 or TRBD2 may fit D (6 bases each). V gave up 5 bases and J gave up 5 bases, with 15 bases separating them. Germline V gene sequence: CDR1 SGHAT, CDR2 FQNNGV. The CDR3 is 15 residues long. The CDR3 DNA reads TGTGCCAGCAGCCCCTCACGGGGGCGAACCGGGGAGCTGTTTTTT. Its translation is CASSPSRGRTGELFF.

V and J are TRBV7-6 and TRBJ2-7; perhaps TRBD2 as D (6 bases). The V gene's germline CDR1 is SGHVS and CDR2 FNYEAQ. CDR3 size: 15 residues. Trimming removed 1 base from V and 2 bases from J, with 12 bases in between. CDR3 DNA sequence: TGTGCCAGCAGCTTAGAAGTCGGGAGTACCTACGAGCAGTACTTC. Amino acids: CASSLEVGSTYEQYF.

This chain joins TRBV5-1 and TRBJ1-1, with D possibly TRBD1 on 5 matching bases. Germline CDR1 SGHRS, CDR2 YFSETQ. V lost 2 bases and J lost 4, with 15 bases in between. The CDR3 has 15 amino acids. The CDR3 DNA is TGCGCCAGCAGCTTCTTTGAGGGGCCTCGCACTGAAGCTTTCTTT. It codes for CASSFFEGPRTEAFF. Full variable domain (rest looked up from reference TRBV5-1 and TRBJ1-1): KAGVTQTPRYLIKTRGQQVTLSCSPISGHRSVSWYQQTPGQGLQFLFEYFSETQRNKGNFPGRFSGRQFSNSRSEMNVSTLELGDSALYLCASSFFEGPRTEAFFGQGTRLTVV.

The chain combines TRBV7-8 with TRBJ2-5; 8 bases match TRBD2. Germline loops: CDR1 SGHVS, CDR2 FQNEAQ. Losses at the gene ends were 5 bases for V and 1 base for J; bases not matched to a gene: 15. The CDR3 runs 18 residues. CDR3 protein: CASSPAGRDIRPQETQYF. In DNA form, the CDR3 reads TGTGCCAGCAGCCCCGCCGGGAGGGACATCAGACCCCAAGAGACCCAGTACTTC.

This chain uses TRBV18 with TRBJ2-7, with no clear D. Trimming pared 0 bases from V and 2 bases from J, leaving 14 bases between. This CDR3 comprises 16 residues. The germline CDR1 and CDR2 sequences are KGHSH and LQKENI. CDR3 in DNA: TGTGCCAGCTCACCACCGCAGCCCCGCTCGACCTACGAGCAGTACTTC. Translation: CASSPPQPRSTYEQYF.

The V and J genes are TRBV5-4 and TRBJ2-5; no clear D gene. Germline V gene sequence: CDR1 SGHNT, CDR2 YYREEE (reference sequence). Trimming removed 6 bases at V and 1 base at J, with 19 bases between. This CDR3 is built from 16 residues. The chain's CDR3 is CASTNRTAPSQETQYF. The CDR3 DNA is TGTGCCAGCACCAATCGAACAGCCCCATCCCAAGAGACCCAGTACTTC.

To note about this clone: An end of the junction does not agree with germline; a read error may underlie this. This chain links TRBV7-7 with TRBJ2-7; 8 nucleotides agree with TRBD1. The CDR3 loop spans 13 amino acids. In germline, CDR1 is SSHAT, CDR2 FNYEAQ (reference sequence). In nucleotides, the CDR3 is TGTGCTAGCAGCTCGCAGGGGGCCCGCGAGCAGTACTTC. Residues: CASSSQGAREQYF.

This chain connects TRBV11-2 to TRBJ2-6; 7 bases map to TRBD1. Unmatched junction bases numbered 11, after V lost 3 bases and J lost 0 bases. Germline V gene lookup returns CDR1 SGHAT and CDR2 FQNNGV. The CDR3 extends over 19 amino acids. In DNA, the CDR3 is TGTGCCAGCAGCTTTAAGAGAGGACAGGCCCACTCTGGGGCCAACGTCCTGACTTTC. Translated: CASSFKRGQAHSGANVLTF. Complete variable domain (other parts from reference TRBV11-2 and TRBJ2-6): EAGVAQSPRYKIIEKRQSVAFWCNPISGHATLYWYQQILGQGPKLLIQFQNNGVVDDSQLPKDRFSAERLKGVDSTLKIQPAKLEDSAVYLCASSFKRGQAHSGANVLTFGAGSRLTVL.

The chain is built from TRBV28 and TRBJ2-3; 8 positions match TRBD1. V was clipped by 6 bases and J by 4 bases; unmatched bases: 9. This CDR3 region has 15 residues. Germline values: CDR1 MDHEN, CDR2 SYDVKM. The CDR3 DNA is TGTGCCAGCAGGAGTGGGGGACAGGATTCAGATACGCAGTATTTT. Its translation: CASRSGGQDSDTQYF.

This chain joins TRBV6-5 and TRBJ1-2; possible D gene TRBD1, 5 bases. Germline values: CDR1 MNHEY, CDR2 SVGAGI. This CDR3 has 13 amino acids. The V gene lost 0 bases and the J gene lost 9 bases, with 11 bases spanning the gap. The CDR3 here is CASSYSGTRSYTF. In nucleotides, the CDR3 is TGTGCCAGCAGTTACTCAGGGACTAGAAGCTACACCTTC.

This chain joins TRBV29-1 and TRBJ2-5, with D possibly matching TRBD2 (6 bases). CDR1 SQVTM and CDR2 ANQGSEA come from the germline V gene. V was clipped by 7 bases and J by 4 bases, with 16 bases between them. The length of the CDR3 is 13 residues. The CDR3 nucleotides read TGCAGCGCTGATAAGGGAGGCGGAGAGACCCAGTACTTC. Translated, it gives CSADKGGGETQYF.

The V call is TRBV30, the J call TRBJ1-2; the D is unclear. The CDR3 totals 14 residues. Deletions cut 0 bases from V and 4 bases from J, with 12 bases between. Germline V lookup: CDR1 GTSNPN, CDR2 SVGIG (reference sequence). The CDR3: CAWSVPGRGYGYTF. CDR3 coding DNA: TGTGCCTGGAGTGTTCCGGGGAGAGGCTATGGCTACACCTTC. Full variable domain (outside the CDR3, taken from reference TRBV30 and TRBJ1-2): SQTIHQWPATLVQPVGSPLSLECTVEGTSNPNLYWYRQAAGRGLQLLFYSVGIGQISSEVPQNLSASRPQDRQFILSSKKLLLSDSGFYLCAWSVPGRGYGYTFGSGTRLTVV.

As DNA, the CDR3 is TGTGCCAGCATTGCGGGAGGGCCTCAAGAGACCCAGTACTTC. Translated: CASIAGGPQETQYF. This sequence joins TRBV6-1 and TRBJ2-5; 9 bases are a match to TRBD2. Germline V lookup: CDR1 MNHNS, CDR2 SASEGT. Trimming took 7 bases from V and 2 from J; bases not matched to a gene: 5. This CDR3 contains 14 residues.

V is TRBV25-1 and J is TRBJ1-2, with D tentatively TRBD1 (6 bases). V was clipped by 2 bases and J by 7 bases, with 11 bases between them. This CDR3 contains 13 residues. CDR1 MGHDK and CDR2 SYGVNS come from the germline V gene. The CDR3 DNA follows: TGTGCCAGCAGTGAAGGCAGGGGCGGTGGCTACACCTTC. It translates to CASSEGRGGGYTF.

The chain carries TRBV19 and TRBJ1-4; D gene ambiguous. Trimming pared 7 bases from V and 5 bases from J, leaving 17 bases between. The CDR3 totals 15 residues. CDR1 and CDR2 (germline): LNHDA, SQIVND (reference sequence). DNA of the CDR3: TGTGCCAGTAAGGGATCCGGACTCCGAAATGAAAAACTGTTTTTT. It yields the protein CASKGSGLRNEKLFF.